One and the same sample provided the 14 T cell receptor beta chains below, sequenced in a study of T cell changes during pregnancy in multiple sclerosis. Assay: immunoSEQ multiplex PCR; the TCRdb copy retains only in-frame clones and omits some. The data contain more than 65,000 clones, about 90% of them singletons. Source: CD4+ T cells from peripheral blood mononuclear cells, taken before pregnancy. Receptors originate from a female donor with multiple sclerosis, enrolled in a pregnancy study.

The CDR3 reads CASSLTTNPLALNEQFF. In nucleotides, the CDR3 is TGTGCCAGCAGCCTAACGACAAACCCTCTGGCCCTCAATGAGCAGTTCTTC. V usage is TRBV7-9 and J usage is TRBJ2-1, with unresolved D. The germline V gene has CDR1 SEHNR and CDR2 FQNEAQ (reference sequence). V gave up 5 bases and J gave up 6 bases, with 23 bases separating them. This CDR3 contains 17 residues. Complete variable domain (other parts from reference TRBV7-9 and TRBJ2-1): DTGVSQNPRHKITKRGQNVTFRCDPISEHNRLYWYRQTLGQGPEFLTYFQNEAQLEKSRLLSDRFSAERPKGSFSTLEIQRTEQGDSAMYLCASSLTTNPLALNEQFFGPGTRLTVL.

A few counts support this clone. The J gene is TRBJ1-5, the V gene TRBV7-2; tentatively, D is TRBD1 (6 bases). V lost 5 bases, J lost 1 base, and 21 bases lay in between. The CDR3 is 18 residues long. The germline V gene has CDR1 SGHTA and CDR2 FQGNSA. CDR3 sequence reads: CASSPMRLGAVSNQPQHF. The CDR3 DNA reads TGTGCCAGCAGCCCTATGCGATTGGGGGCGGTGAGCAATCAGCCCCAGCATTTT.

The rearrangement uses TRBV7-6 and TRBJ2-1; D gene unclear. The V gene lost 5 bases and the J gene lost 4 bases, with 9 bases spanning the gap. The CDR3 sequence is 13 residues long. CDR1 SGHVS and CDR2 FNYEAQ come from the germline V gene. The CDR3 DNA is TGTGCCAGCAGCGAAGTGGAGTACAATGAGCAGTTCTTC. This gives the protein CASSEVEYNEQFF. The complete variable domain, with remaining parts taken from reference TRBV7-6 and TRBJ2-1, reads GAGVSQSPRYKVTKRGQDVALRCDPISGHVSLYWYRQALGQGPEFLTYFNYEAQQDKSGLPNDRFSAERPEGSISTLTIQRTEQRDSAMYRCASSEVEYNEQFFGPGTRLTVL.

The CDR3 here is CASSQTSGRYYNEQFF. The CDR3 DNA reads as TGTGCCAGTAGTCAGACTAGCGGCCGTTACTACAATGAGCAGTTCTTC. The J gene is TRBJ2-1, the V gene TRBV19, with 9 positions matching TRBD2. This CDR3 is built from 16 residues. CDR1 LNHDA and CDR2 SQIVND come from the germline V gene (reference sequence). The trim removed 5 bases at V and 3 bases at J, leaving 8 bases unmatched.

The chain links TRBV5-1 to TRBJ2-5, with 7 bases that match TRBD1. The CDR3 has 13 residues. V lost 4 bases to trimming and J lost 4 bases; unmatched junction nucleotides: 4. Germline V CDR1 and CDR2: SGHRS, YFSETQ. This CDR3 is CASSLNRGETQYF. Written as DNA, the CDR3 is TGCGCCAGCAGCCTAAACAGGGGAGAGACCCAGTACTTC.

DNA of the CDR3: TGTGCCAGCAGCGACTTTGGGGGGGATGAAAAACTGTTTTTT. Translated, it gives CASSDFGGDEKLFF. The chain uses TRBV5-6 and TRBJ1-4; possible D gene TRBD1, 5 bases. The CDR3 is 14 residues long. Germline CDR1 SGHDT, CDR2 YYEEEE. Trimming took off 4 bases at V and 6 bases at J, with 13 bases between the two ends.

The genes are TRBV2 and TRBJ2-4; D is perhaps TRBD1 (7 bases). The CDR3 length is 11 residues. Germline V CDR1 and CDR2: SNHLY, FYNNEI. Trimming took 3 bases from V and 15 from J, leaving 12 bases between them. The CDR3 protein is CASSEAGQLYF. The CDR3 DNA sequence: TGTGCCAGCAGTGAGGCGGGACAGCTGTACTTC.

This sequence joins TRBV6-1 and TRBJ1-5; TRBD1 matches 9 bases. Germline loops: CDR1 MNHNS, CDR2 SASEGT. This CDR3 contains 15 residues. V lost 6 bases, J lost 4 bases, and 7 bases stayed unmatched. In nucleotides, the CDR3 is TGTGCCAGCAGCGCCGACAGGGGGGAAAATCAGCCCCAGCATTTT. Its protein is CASSADRGENQPQHF.

The chain recombines TRBV5-1 with TRBJ2-7, with D tentatively TRBD1 (6 bases). From germline, CDR1 is SGHRS and CDR2 YFSETQ. V was clipped by 2 bases and J by 2 bases, with 14 bases between them. This CDR3 has 15 amino acids. For the CDR3, the DNA is TGCGCCAGCAGCTTCCGGGACACGGGGCCCTACGAGCAGTACTTC. As protein: CASSFRDTGPYEQYF.

This clone was seen only a few times. V usage is TRBV15 and J usage is TRBJ1-6; 8 bases line up with TRBD1. CDR3 length: 14 amino acids. Trimming at V came to 5 bases and at J to 6 bases, leaving 3 bases not matched to a gene. Looked up from germline, CDR1 is LNHNV and CDR2 is YYDKDF (reference sequence). The CDR3 sequence: CATSGQGANSPLHF. As DNA, the CDR3 is TGTGCCACCAGCGGGCAGGGGGCTAATTCACCCCTCCACTTT.

The J gene is TRBJ2-7, the V gene TRBV18; 9 positions agree with TRBD2. V shed 4 bases and J 3 bases; nucleotides not matched to a gene: 7. Germline values: CDR1 KGHSH, CDR2 LQKENI. The CDR3 consists of 15 residues. The CDR3 DNA reads as TGTGCCAGCTCACAGGGGGCTAGCGGGGTCTACGAGCAGTACTTC. Protein: CASSQGASGVYEQYF.

The V gene is TRBV5-1, the J gene TRBJ1-2; D is ambiguous. The CDR3 covers 17 residues. In germline, CDR1 is SGHRS, CDR2 YFSETQ. V lost 1 base and J 9 bases, leaving 25 bases between the germline ends. In nucleotides, the CDR3 is TGCGCCAGCAGCTTGTCGGGATCAAGCGCCTTCCGGGAGAGCTACACCTTC. Its protein product is CASSLSGSSAFRESYTF.

The V gene is TRBV27, the J gene TRBJ2-1; 9 bases agree with TRBD2. Germline loops: CDR1 MNHEY, CDR2 SMNVEV (reference sequence). The CDR3 spans 15 residues. The V segment lost 1 base and the J segment 10 bases; nucleotides outside the gene matches: 8. The CDR3: CASSLLGGRAGEQFF. The CDR3 DNA sequence: TGTGCCAGCAGTTTATTGGGCGGGAGGGCCGGAGAGCAGTTCTTC.

The genes are TRBV19 and TRBJ1-5; no clear D gene. The germline gives CDR1 LNHDA, CDR2 SQIVND (reference sequence). V was cut by 3 bases and J by 6 bases, with 9 bases left in between. The CDR3 is 13 amino acids. This CDR3 is CASSMARGQPQHF. The CDR3 nucleotides read TGTGCCAGTAGTATGGCCCGAGGTCAGCCCCAGCATTTT. The entire variable domain, with the rest obtained from reference TRBV19 and TRBJ1-5, is as follows: DGGITQSPKYLFRKEGQNVTLSCEQNLNHDAMYWYRQDPGQGLRLIYYSQIVNDFQKGDIAEGYSVSREKKESFPLTVTSAQKNPTAFYLCASSMARGQPQHFGDGTRLSIL.